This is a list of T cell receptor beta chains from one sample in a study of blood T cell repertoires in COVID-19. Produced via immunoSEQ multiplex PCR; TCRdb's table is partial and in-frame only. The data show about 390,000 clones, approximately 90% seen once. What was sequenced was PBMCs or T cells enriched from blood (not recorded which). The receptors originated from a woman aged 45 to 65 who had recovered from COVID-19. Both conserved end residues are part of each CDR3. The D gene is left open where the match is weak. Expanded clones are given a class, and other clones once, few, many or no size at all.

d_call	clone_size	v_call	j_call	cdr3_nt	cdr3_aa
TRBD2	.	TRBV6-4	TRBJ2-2	TGTGCCAGCAGACCCCGGGGGGGCGACACCGGGGAGCTGTTTTTT	CASRPRGGDTGELFF
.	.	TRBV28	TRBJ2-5	TGTGCCAGCAGTTTAACGGTCTCCCTCTCGGGGTGGGAGACCCAGTACTTC	CASSLTVSLSGWETQYF
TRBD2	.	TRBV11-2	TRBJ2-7	TGTGCCAGCAGCTTAGGCGGGGGGGACCTATACGAGCAGTACTTC	CASSLGGGDLYEQYF
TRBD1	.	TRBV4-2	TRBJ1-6	TGTGCCAGCAGCCAAGATCGGGGACAGGGTTATTCACCCCTCCACTTT	CASSQDRGQGYSPLHF
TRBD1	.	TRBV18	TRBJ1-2	TGTGCCAGCTCACCTTTGACAGGGGTTAACTATGGCTACACCTTC	CASSPLTGVNYGYTF
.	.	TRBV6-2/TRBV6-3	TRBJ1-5	TGTGCCAGCAGTACACTAGGACAGATCAATCAGCCCCAGCATTTT	CASSTLGQINQPQHF
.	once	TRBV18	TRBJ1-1	TGTGCCAGCTCACTCCAAAAGAACACTGAAGCTTTCTTT	CASSLQKNTEAFF
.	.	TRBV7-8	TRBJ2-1	TGTGCCAGCAGCTACCTTGCGGGGGCTGCCTACAATGAGCAGTTCTTC	CASSYLAGAAYNEQFF
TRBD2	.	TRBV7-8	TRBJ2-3	TGTGCCAGCAGCTTAGGACTAGCGGGGAAATGGAGTACGCAGTATTTT	CASSLGLAGKWSTQYF
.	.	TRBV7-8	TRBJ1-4	TGTGCCAGCAGCTTAGGTTCGGGGGATAATAGTGAAAAACTGTTTTTT	CASSLGSGDNSEKLFF
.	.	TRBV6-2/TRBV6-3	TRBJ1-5	TGTGCCAGCAGTCAGGACAGTTTGCAGCATTTT	CASSQDSLQHF
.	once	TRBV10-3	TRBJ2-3	TGTGCCATCAGTGAGTCGACGGGAGTAGGGGCCCCTAGCACAGATACGCAGTATTTT	CAISESTGVGAPSTDTQYF
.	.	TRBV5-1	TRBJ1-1	TGCGCCAGCAGCTTTGAGGGACGGGGGACTGAAGCTTTCTTT	CASSFEGRGTEAFF
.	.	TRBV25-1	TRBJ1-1	TGTGCCAGCAGTGACAGGGTAGAGGATTACACTGAAGCTTTCTTT	CASSDRVEDYTEAFF
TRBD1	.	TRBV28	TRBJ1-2	TGTGCCAGCAGTTTAGGAGGACAGGGTGCGTATGGCTACACCTTC	CASSLGGQGAYGYTF
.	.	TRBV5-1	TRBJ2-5	TGCGCCAGCAGCTTGGCGGGTCGGGGGATGACCGAGACCCAGTACTTC	CASSLAGRGMTETQYF
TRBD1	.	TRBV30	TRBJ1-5	TGTGCCTGGAGTTCCGGGACAGGGAGGCAGCCCCAGCATTTT	CAWSSGTGRQPQHF
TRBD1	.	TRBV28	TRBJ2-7	TGTGCCAGCAGTTCCCGGGACAGAATTTACTTC	CASSSRDRIYF
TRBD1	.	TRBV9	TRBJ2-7	TGTGCCAGCAGCCCATTGACAGGGGTCTACGAGCAGTACTTC	CASSPLTGVYEQYF
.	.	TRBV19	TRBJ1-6	TGTGCCAGTAGTATGACGTTCGGGAGGTCACCCCTCCACTTT	CASSMTFGRSPLHF
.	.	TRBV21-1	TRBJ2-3	TGTGCCAGCAGCAAAGTCGGTCCCCCAGATACGCAGTATTTT	CASSKVGPPDTQYF
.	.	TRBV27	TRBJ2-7	TGTGCCAGCAGCGGGACAATTAACTACGAGCAGTACTTC	CASSGTINYEQYF
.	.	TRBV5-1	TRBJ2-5	TGCGCCAGCTCCAACGGTGTTCCTCTCCAAGAGACCCAGTACTTC	CASSNGVPLQETQYF
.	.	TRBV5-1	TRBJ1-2	TGCGCCAGCAGCTTGGGAGAAAGCTATGGCTACACCTTC	CASSLGESYGYTF
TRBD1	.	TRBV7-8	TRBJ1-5	TGTGCCAGCAGCTCCGGGACAGGGAGGCAGCCCCAGCATTTT	CASSSGTGRQPQHF
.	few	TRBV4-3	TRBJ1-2	TGCGCCAGCAGCCAAGAGGGGAGGTCCTATGGCTACACCTTC	CASSQEGRSYGYTF
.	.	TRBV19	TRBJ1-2	TGTGCCAGTAGTATAGACAGGACAAGCAACTATGGCTACACCTTC	CASSIDRTSNYGYTF
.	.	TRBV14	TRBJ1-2	TGTGCCAGCAGCCAAGAGCGGCTGAGCGGCTACACCTTC	CASSQERLSGYTF
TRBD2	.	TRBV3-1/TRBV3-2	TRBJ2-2	TGTGCCAGCAGCCAAAGGAGCGCGGGGGGCTCGGGCACCGGGGAGCTGTTTTTT	CASSQRSAGGSGTGELFF
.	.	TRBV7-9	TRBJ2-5	TGTGCCAGCAGCTGGCAGGGAGAGACCCAGTACTTC	CASSWQGETQYF
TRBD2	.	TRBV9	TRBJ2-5	TGTGCCAGCAGCGTAGCAGAACTAGCGGGGGGACCTCAAGAGACCCAGTACTTC	CASSVAELAGGPQETQYF
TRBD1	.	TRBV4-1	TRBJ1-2	TGCGCCAGCAGCCGCCTCTGGACAGGGGCGAGCTATGGCTACACCTTC	CASSRLWTGASYGYTF
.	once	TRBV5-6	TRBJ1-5	TGTGCCAGCAGCATTCTGGGGGAGGAGCCCCAGCATTTT	CASSILGEEPQHF
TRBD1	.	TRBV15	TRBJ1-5	TGTGCCACCAGCAGATTCAACAGGGGTCCCAATCAGCCCCAGCATTTT	CATSRFNRGPNQPQHF
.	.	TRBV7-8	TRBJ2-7	TGTGCCAGCAGCAGAACAGGGTCTGGGTCCTACGAGCAGTACTTC	CASSRTGSGSYEQYF
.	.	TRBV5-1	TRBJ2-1	TGCGCCAGCAGCTTGGATACAGGTTCCAACAATGAGCAGTTCTTC	CASSLDTGSNNEQFF
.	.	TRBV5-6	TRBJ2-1	TGTGCCAGCAGCTTGGGGCAGGGTCTATACAATGAGCAGTTCTTC	CASSLGQGLYNEQFF
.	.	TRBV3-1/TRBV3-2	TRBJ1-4	TGTGCCAGCAGCCAAGATTGGGGGCCTGAAAAACTGTTTTTT	CASSQDWGPEKLFF
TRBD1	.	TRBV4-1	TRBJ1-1	TGCGCCAGCAGCCAAGGAGTACAGGGGATGTCTGAAGCTTTCTTT	CASSQGVQGMSEAFF